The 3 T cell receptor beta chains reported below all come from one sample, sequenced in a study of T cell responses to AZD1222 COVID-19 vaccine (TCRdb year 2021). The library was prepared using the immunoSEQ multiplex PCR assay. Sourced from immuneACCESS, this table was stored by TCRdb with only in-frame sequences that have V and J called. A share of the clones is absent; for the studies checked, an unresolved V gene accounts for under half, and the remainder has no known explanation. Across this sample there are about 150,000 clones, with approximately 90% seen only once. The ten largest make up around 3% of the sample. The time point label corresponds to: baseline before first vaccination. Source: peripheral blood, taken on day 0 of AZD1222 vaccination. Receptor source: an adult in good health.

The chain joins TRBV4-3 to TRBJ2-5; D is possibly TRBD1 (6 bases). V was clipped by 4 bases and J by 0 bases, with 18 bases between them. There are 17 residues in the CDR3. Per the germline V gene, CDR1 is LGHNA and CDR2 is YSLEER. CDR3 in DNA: TGCGCCAGCAGCCCCGGGAAAGGGGGTCCGTACCAAGAGACCCAGTACTTC. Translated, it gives CASSPGKGGPYQETQYF.

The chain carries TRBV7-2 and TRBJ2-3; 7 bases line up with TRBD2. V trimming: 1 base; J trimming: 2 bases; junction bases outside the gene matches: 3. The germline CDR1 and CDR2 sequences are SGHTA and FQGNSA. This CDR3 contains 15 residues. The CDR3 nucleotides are TGTGCCAGCAGCTTAGAGGGACTACTCACAGATACGCAGTATTTT. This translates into CASSLEGLLTDTQYF.

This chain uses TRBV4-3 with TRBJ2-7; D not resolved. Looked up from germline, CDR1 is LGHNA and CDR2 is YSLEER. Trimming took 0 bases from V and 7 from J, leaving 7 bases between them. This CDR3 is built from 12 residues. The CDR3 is CASSQDGVEQYF. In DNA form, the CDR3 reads TGCGCCAGCAGCCAAGATGGTGTGGAGCAGTACTTC.